Sequencing of this T cell receptor (beta chain) was carried out in a study of T-cell memory formation after mild COVID-19. In this sample, this clonotype turned up a few times. Antigen: not known. Germline V gene data show CDR1 as SGHNT and CDR2 as YYREEE (reference sequence). The CDR3 is made up of 17 amino acids. The junction had 12 bases not matched to a gene; V was cut back by 6 bases and J by 2 bases. Broader study findings: Within pre-infection memory, some responding clones were found, suggesting cross-reactive memory joined.

One entry per CDR3 protein, called by TCRdb with MiXCR from the 5' RACE reads. The top ten hold roughly 23% of the sample, which has 250,000 or so distinct CDR3 sequences, approximately 19% seen once. The sequence came from a man between 18 and 29 years old who had mild COVID-19 (a few samples of this study predate the infection). Cell type and time point are not known. This rearrangement joins TRBV5-4 to TRBJ2-2; TRBD1 matches 8 bases. The specimen sequenced was PBMCs or a T cell subset sorted from them (not recorded which). The CDR3, as DNA: TGTGCCAGCACTGGCCCCGGGACAGGAAGTAACACCGGGGAGCTGTTTTTT. It codes for CASTGPGTGSNTGELFF.